Ten or more counts support the clone carrying this T cell receptor beta chain. Antigen unknown. A junction boundary mismatches the germline segment, possibly from a read error. The data were taken from a study of T cell repertoires in cytomegalovirus infection. TCRdb reprocessed the reads with MiXCR, giving one entry per CDR3 protein. The sample comprises 650,000 to 850,000 distinct CDR3 sequences, under 35% of which are singletons, and about 12% rests with the top ten. CDR1 and CDR2 from the germline V gene are SGHTA and FQGNSA. This CDR3 spans 13 amino acids. The clonotype comes from a human donor in good health (CMV status not recorded). Some clones in this sample may be carry-over from other donors' samples. V usage is TRBV7-2 and J usage is TRBJ1-2; D remains ambiguous. The material sequenced was cultured CD8+ T cells from PBMCs, taken from culture after CMV antigen stimulation. The CDR3 DNA reads TGTGCCAGCAGCTTAGGAAACCACTACGGCTACACCTTC. This encodes CASSLGNHYGYTF.